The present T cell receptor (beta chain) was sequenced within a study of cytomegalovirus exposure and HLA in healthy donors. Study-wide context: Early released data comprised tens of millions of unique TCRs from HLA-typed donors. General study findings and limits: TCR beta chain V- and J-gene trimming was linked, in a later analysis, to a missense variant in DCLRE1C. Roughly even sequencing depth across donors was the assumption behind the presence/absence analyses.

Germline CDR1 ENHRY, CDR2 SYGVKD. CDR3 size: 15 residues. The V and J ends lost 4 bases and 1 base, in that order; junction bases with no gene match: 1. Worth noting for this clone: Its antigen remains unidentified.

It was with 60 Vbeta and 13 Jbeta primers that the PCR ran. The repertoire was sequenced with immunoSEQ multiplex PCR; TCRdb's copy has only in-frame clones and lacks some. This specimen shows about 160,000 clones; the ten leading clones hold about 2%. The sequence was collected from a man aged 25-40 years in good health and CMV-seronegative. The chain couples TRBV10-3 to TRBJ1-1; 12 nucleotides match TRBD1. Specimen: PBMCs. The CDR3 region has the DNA TGTGCCATCAGTGGGGGACAGGGGGCGAACACTGAAGCTTTCTTT. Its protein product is CAISGGQGANTEAFF.